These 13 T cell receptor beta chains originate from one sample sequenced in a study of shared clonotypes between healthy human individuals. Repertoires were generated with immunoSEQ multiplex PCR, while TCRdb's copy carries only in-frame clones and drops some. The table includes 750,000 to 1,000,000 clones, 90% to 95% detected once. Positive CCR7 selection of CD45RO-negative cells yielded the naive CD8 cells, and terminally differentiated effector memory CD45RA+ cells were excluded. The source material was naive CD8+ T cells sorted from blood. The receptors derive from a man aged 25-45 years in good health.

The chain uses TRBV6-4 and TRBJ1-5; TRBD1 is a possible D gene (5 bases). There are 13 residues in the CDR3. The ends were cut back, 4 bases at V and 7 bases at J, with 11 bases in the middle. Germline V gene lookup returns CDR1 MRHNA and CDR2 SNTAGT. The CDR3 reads CASSAGPGQPQHF. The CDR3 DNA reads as TGTGCCAGCAGTGCAGGGCCGGGACAGCCCCAGCATTTT.

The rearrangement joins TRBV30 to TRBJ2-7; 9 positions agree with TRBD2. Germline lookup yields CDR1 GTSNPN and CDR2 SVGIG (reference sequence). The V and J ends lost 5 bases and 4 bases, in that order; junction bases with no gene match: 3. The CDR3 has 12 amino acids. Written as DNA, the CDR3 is TGTGCCTGGGTGACTAGCGGATACGAGCAGTACTTC. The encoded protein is CAWVTSGYEQYF.

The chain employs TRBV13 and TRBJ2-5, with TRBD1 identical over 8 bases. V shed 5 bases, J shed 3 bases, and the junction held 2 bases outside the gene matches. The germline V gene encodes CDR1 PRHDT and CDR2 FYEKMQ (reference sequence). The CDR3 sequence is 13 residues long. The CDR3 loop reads CASSGQGKETQYF. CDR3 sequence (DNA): TGTGCCAGCAGCGGACAGGGAAAAGAGACCCAGTACTTC.

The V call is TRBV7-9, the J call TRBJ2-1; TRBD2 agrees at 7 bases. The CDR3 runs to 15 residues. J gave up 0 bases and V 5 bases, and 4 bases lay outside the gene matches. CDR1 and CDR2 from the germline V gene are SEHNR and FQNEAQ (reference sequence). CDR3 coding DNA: TGTGCCAGCAGCCCCAGCGGGATCTCCTACAATGAGCAGTTCTTC. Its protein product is CASSPSGISYNEQFF.

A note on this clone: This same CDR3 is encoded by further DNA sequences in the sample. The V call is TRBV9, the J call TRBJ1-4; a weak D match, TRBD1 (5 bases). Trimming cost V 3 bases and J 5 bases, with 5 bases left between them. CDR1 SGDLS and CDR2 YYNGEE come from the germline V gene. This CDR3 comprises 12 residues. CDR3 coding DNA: TGTGCCAGCAGCGGGACAAATGAAAAACTGTTTTTT. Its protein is CASSGTNEKLFF. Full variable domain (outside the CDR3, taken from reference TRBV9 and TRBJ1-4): DSGVTQTPKHLITATGQRVTLRCSPRSGDLSVYWYQQSLDQGLQFLIQYYNGEERAKGNILERFSAQQFPDLHSELNLSSLELGDSALYFCASSGTNEKLFFGSGTQLSVL.

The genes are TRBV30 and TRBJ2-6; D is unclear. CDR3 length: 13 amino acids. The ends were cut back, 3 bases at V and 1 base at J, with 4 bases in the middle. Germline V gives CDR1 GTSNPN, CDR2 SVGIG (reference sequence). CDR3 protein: CAWRGSGANVLTF. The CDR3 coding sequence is TGTGCCTGGAGGGGGTCTGGGGCCAACGTCCTGACTTTC.

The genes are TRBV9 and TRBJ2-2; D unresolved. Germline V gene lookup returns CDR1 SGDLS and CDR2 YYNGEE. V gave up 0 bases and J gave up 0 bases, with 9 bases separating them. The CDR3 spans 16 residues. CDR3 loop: CASSVGDTSNTGELFF. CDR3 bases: TGTGCCAGCAGCGTAGGGGATACTTCGAACACCGGGGAGCTGTTTTTT.

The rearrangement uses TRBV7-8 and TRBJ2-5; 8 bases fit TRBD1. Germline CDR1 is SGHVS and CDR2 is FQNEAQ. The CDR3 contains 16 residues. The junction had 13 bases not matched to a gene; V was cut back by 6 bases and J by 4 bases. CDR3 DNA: TGTGCCAGCAGGGGGGCAGGGGGCGCGTCGGGAGAGACCCAGTACTTC. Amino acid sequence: CASRGAGGASGETQYF.

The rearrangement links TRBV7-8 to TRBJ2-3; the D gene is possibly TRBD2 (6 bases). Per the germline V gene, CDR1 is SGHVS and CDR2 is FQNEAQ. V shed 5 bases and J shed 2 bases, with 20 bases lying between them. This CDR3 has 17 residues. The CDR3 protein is CASSRLVYPGVTDTQYF. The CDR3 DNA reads TGTGCCAGCAGCCGACTAGTGTATCCGGGAGTCACAGATACGCAGTATTTT.

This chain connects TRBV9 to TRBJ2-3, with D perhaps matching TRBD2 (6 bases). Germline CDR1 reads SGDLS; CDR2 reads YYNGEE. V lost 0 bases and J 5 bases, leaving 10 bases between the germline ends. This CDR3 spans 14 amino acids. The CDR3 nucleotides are TGTGCCAGCAGCGTAGCGGGAGTTTTAGATACGCAGTATTTT. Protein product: CASSVAGVLDTQYF.

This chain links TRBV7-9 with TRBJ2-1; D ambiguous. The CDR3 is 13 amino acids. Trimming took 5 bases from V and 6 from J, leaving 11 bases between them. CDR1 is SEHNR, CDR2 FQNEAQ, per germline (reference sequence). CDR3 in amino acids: CASSPGLGNEQFF. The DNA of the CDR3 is TGTGCCAGCAGCCCTGGGTTGGGCAATGAGCAGTTCTTC.

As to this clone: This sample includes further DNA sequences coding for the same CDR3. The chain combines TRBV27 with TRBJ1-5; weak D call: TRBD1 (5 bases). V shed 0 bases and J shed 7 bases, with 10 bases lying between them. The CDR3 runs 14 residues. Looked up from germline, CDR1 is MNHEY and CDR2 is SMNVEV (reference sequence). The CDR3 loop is CASSLSQDNQPQHF. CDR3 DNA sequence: TGTGCCAGCAGTTTATCCCAGGACAACCAGCCCCAGCATTTT.

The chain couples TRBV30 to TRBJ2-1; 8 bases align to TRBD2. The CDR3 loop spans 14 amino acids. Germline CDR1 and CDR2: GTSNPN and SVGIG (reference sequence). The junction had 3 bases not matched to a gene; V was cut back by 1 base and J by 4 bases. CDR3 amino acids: CAWSGERGYNEQFF. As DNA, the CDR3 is TGTGCCTGGAGTGGCGAGCGGGGGTACAATGAGCAGTTCTTC.